Sequencing of this T cell receptor beta chain was carried out in a study of cytomegalovirus exposure and HLA in healthy donors. Study-level findings and limits: It was shown in a later analysis that HLA-associated TCR beta chains were more clonally expanded than other, equally common chains. As was reported, the classifier diagnosed cytomegalovirus status with high specificity and sensitivity. Information on immune exposure was restricted to one variable (CMV serostatus).

Turning to this clone: Its specificity is unknown. Germline is not matched at one junction end, which may reflect a read error.

60 Vbeta and 13 Jbeta primers were used in PCR. The data were produced by immunoSEQ multiplex PCR, yet TCRdb's version contains in-frame clones alone and is incomplete. The sample includes fewer than 200,000 clones, approximately 80% of them seen just once. CDR3 length: 13 amino acids. Germline assignment: CDR1 SEHNR and CDR2 FQNEAQ (reference sequence). The clonotype was recovered from a woman between 45 and 65 years old in good health and CMV-seropositive. The chain couples TRBV7-9 to TRBJ2-5; a weak D match, TRBD2 (5 bases). Sequencing was carried out using PBMCs. The CDR3 is CSSSNEREGTQYF. CDR3 DNA sequence: TGTTCCAGCAGCAACGAGAGGGAAGGGACCCAGTACTTC. Based on the CDR3 plus reference TRBV7-9 and TRBJ2-5, the full variable domain is DTGVSQNPRHKITKRGQNVTFRCDPISEHNRLYWYRQTLGQGPEFLTYFQNEAQLEKSRLLSDRFSAERPKGSFSTLEIQRTEQGDSAMYLCSSSNEREGTQYFGPGTRLLVL.